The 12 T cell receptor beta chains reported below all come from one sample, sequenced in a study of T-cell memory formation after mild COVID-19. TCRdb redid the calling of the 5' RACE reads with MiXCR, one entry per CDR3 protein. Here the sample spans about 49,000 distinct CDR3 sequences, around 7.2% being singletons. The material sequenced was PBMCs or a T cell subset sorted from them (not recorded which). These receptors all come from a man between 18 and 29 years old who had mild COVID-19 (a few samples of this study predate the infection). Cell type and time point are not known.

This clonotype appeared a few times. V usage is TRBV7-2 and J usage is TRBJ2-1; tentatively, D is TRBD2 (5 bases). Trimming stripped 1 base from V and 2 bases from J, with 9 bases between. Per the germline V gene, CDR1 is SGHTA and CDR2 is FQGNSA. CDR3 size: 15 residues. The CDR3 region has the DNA TGTGCCAGCAGCTTAGTAGTCGGGGCCTACAATGAGCAGTTCTTC. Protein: CASSLVVGAYNEQFF.

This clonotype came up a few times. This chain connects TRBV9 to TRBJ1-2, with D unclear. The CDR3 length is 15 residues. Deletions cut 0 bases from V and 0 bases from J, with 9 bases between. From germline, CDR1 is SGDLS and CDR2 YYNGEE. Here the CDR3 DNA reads TGTGCCAGCAGCGTAGAGGGTCATGCTAACTATGGCTACACCTTC. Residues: CASSVEGHANYGYTF.

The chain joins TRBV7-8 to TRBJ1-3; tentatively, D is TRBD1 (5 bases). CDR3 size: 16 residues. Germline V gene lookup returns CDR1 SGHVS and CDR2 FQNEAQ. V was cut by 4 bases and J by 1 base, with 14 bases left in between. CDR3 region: CASSYGQGFSGNTIYF. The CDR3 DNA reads TGTGCCAGCAGCTACGGCCAGGGCTTTTCTGGAAACACCATATATTTT. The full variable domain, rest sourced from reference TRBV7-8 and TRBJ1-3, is GAGVSQSPRYKVAKRGQDVALRCDPISGHVSLFWYQQALGQGPEFLTYFQNEAQLDKSGLPSDRFFAERPEGSVSTLKIQRTQQEDSAVYLCASSYGQGFSGNTIYFGEGSWLTVV.

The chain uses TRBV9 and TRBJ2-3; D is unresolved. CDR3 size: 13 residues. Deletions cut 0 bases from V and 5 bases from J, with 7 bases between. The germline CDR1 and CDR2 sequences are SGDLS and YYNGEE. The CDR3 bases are TGTGCCAGCAGCGTAGGGCAACTAGATACGCAGTATTTT. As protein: CASSVGQLDTQYF.

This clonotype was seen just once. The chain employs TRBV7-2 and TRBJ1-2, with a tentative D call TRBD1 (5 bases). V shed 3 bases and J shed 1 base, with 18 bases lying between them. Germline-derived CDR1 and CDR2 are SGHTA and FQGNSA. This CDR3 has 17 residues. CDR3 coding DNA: TGTGCCAGCAGCTTTCCCGTTCGGGGCAGCAATAACTATGGCTACACCTTC. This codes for CASSFPVRGSNNYGYTF.

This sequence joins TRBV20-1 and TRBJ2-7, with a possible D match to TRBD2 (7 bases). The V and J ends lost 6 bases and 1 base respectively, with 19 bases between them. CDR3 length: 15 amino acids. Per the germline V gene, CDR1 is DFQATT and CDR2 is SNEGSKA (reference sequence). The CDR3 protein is CSAGGGAGQSYEQYF. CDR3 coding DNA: TGCAGTGCAGGGGGGGGGGCGGGGCAGTCCTACGAGCAGTACTTC.

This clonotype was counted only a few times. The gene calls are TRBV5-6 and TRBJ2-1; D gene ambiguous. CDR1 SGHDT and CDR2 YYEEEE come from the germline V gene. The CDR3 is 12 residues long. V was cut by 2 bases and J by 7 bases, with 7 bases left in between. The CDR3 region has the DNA TGTGCCAGCAGCTTCTTAGGTAATGAGCAGTTCTTC. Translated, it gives CASSFLGNEQFF. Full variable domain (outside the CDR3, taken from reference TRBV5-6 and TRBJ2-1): DAGVTQSPTHLIKTRGQQVTLRCSPKSGHDTVSWYQQALGQGPQFIFQYYEEEERQRGNFPDRFSGHQFPNYSSELNVNALLLGDSALYLCASSFLGNEQFFGPGTRLTVL.

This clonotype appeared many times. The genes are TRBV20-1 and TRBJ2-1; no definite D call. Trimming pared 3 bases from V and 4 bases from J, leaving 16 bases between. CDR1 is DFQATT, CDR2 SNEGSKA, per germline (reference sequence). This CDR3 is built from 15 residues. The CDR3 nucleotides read TGCAGTGCTAGTCGCCGGCTGTTAGGGTACAATGAGCAGTTCTTC. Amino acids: CSASRRLLGYNEQFF.

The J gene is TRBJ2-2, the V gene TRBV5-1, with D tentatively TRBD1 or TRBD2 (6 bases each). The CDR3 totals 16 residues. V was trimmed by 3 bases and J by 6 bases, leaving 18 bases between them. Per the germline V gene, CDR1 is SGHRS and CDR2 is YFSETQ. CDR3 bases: TGCGCCAGCAGCTCCGAGCCTACAGGGACTGCCGGGGAGCTGTTTTTT. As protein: CASSSEPTGTAGELFF.

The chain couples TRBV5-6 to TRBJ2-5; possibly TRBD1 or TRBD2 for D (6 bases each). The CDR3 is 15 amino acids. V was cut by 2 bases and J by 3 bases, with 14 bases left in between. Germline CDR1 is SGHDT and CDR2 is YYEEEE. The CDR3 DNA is TGTGCCAGCAGCTTTTGGGGGGCGGGCGAAGAGACCCAGTACTTC. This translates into CASSFWGAGEETQYF.

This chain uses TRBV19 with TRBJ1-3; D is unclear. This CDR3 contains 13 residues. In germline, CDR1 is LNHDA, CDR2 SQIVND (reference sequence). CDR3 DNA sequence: TGTGGGGCCCGGGGTCAGGCCGGAAACACCATATATTTT. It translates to CGARGQAGNTIYF. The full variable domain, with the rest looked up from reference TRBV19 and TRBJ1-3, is DGGITQSPKYLFRKEGQNVTLSCEQNLNHDAMYWYRQDPGQGLRLIYYSQIVNDFQKGDIAEGYSVSREKKESFPLTVTSAQKNPTAFYLCGARGQAGNTIYFGEGSWLTVV.

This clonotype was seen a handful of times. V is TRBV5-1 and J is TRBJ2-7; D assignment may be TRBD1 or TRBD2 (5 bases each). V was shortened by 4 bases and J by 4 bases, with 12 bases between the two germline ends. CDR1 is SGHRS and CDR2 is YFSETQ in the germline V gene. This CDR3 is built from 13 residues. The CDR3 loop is CASSRDPRYEQYF. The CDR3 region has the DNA TGCGCCAGCAGCCGGGACCCCAGGTACGAGCAGTACTTC.